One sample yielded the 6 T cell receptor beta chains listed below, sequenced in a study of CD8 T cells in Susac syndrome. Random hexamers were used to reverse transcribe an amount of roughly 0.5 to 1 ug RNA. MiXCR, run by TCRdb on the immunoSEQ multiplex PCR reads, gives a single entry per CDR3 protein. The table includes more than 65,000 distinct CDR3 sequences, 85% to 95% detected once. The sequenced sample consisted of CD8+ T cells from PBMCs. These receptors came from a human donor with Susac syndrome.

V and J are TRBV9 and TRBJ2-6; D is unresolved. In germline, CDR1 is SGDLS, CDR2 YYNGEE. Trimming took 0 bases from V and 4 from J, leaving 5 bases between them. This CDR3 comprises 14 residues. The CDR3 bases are TGTGCCAGCAGCGTAGTGGACGGGGCCAACGTCCTGACTTTC. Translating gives CASSVVDGANVLTF.

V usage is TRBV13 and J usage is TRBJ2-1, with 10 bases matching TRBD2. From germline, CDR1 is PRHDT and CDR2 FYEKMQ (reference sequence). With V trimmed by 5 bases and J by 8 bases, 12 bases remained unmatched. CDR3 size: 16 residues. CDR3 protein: CASSTGTSVGGYEQFF. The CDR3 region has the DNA TGTGCCAGCAGCACAGGGACTAGCGTCGGGGGGTATGAGCAGTTCTTC.

CDR3 sequence: CSVIQQGEQYF. The CDR3 nucleotides read TGCAGCGTTATCCAACAGGGTGAGCAGTACTTC. The V gene is TRBV29-1, the J gene TRBJ2-7, with D tentatively TRBD1 (6 bases). With 5 bases removed from V and 7 bases from J, the gap between germline ends came to 12 bases. Germline V gene data show CDR1 as SQVTM and CDR2 as ANQGSEA. The CDR3 runs 11 residues.

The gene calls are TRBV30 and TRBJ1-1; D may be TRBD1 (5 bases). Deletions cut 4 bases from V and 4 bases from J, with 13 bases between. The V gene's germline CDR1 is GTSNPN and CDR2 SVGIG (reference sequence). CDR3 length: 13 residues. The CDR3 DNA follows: TGTGCCTGGACCGTTGGGGGGGGCACTGAAGCTTTCTTT. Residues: CAWTVGGGTEAFF.

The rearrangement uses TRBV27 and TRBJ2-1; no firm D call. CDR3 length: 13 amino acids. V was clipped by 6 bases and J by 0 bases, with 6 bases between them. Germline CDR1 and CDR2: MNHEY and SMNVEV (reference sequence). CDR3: CASSRSSYNEQFF. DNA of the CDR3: TGTGCCAGCAGCCGTAGCTCCTACAATGAGCAGTTCTTC.

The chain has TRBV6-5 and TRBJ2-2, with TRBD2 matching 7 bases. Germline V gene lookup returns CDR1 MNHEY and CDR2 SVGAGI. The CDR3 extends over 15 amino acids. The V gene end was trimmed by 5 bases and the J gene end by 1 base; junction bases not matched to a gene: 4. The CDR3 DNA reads TGTGCCAGCAGTGGCCCTAGCGGGAACACCGGGGAGCTGTTTTTT. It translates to CASSGPSGNTGELFF.